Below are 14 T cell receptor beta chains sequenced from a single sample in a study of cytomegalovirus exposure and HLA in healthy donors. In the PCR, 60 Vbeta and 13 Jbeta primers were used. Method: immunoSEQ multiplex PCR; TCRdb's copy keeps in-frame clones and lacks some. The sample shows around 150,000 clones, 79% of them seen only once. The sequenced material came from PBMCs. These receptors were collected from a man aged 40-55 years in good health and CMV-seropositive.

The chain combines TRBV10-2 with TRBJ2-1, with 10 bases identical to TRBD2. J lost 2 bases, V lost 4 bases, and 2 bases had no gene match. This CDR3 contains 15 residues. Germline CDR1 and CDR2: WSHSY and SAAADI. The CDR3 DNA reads TGCGCCAGCAGTGTACTAGCGGGAACCTACAATGAGCAGTTCTTC. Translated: CASSVLAGTYNEQFF.

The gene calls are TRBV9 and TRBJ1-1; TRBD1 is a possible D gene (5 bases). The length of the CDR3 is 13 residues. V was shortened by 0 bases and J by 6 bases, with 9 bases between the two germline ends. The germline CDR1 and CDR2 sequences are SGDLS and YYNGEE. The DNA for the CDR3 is TGTGCCAGCAGCGTAGCTCAGGGCCCTGAAGCTTTCTTT. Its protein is CASSVAQGPEAFF.

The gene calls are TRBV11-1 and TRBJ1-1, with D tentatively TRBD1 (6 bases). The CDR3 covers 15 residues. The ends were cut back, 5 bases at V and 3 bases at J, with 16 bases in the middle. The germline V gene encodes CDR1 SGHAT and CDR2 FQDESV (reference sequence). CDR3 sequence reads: CASSGDRDIYTEAFF. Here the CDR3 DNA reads TGTGCCAGCAGCGGGGACCGGGACATCTACACTGAAGCTTTCTTT.

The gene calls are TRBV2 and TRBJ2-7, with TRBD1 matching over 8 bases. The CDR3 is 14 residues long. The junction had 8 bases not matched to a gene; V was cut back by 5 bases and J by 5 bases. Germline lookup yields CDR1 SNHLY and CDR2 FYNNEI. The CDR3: CASSQGARFHEQYF. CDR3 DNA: TGTGCCAGCAGTCAGGGGGCGCGTTTCCACGAGCAGTACTTC.

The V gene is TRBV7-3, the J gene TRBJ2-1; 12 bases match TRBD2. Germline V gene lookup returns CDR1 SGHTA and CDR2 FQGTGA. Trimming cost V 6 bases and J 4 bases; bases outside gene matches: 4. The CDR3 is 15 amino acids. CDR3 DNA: TGTGCCAGCAGTTGGACTAGCGGGGTTTACAATGAGCAGTTCTTC. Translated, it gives CASSWTSGVYNEQFF.

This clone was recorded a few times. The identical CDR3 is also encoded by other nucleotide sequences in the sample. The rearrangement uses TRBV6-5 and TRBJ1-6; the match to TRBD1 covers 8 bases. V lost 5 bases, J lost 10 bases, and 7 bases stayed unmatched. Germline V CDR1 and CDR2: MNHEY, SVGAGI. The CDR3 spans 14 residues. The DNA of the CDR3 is TGTGCCAGCAGTCTTGACAGGGGAAACTCACCCCTCCACTTT. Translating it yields CASSLDRGNSPLHF.

In nucleotides, the CDR3 is TGTGCCAGTAGACCGACCGGGACAGGGGGACCGATACCCCCAGATACGCAGTATTTT. It encodes CASRPTGTGGPIPPDTQYF. The chain employs TRBV19 and TRBJ2-3; TRBD1 agrees at 11 bases. Germline V gene data show CDR1 as LNHDA and CDR2 as SQIVND (reference sequence). The junction had 18 bases not matched to a gene; V was cut back by 6 bases and J by 4 bases. The CDR3 covers 19 residues.

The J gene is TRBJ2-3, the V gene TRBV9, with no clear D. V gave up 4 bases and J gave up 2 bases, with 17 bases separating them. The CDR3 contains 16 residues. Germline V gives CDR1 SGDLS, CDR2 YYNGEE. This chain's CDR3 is CASSPQISPSTDTQYF. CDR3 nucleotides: TGTGCCAGCAGCCCCCAGATCTCTCCCTCCACAGATACGCAGTATTTT. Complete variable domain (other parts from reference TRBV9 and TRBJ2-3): DSGVTQTPKHLITATGQRVTLRCSPRSGDLSVYWYQQSLDQGLQFLIQYYNGEERAKGNILERFSAQQFPDLHSELNLSSLELGDSALYFCASSPQISPSTDTQYFGPGTRLTVL.

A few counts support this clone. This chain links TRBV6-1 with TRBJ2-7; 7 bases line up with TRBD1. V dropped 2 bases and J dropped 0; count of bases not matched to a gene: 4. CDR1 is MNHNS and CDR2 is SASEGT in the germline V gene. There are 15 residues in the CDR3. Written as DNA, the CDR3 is TGTGCCAGCAGTGAATTTGGGACAGACTCCTACGAGCAGTACTTC. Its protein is CASSEFGTDSYEQYF.

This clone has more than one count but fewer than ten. The CDR3 nucleotides read TGCGCCAGCAGCTTGGGAGAAGCAGGGTCCGCCGGGGAGCTGTTTTTT. Translation: CASSLGEAGSAGELFF. The rearrangement uses TRBV5-1 and TRBJ2-2, with a possible D match to TRBD1 (5 bases). V was trimmed by 0 bases and J by 6 bases, leaving 15 bases between them. CDR3 length: 16 amino acids. The germline V gene has CDR1 SGHRS and CDR2 YFSETQ.

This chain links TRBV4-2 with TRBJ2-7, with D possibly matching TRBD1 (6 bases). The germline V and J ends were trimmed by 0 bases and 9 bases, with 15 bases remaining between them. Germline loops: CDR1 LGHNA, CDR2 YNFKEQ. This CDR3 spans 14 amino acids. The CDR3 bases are TGTGCCAGCAGCCAAGACCGCACAGGGAGTAGGCAGTACTTC. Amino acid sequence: CASSQDRTGSRQYF.

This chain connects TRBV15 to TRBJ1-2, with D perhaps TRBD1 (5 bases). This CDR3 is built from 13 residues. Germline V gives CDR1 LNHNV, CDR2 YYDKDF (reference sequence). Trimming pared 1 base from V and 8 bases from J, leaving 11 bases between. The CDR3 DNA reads TGTGCCACCAGCAGAGGACAGCTGGAGGGCTACACCTTC. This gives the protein CATSRGQLEGYTF.

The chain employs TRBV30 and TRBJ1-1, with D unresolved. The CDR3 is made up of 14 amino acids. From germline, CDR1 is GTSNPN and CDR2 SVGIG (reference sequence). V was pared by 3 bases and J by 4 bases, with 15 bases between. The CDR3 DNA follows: TGTGCCTGGAGGCTAGGATTAGGAGGCACTGAAGCTTTCTTT. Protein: CAWRLGLGGTEAFF.

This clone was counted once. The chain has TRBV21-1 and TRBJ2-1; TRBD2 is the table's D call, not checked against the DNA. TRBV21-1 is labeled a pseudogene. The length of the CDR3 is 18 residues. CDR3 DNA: TGTGCCATCCCCAGAATCCATCCGGGACTAGCGGGCGACAATGAGCAGTTCTTC. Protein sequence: CAIPRIHPGLAGDNEQFF.